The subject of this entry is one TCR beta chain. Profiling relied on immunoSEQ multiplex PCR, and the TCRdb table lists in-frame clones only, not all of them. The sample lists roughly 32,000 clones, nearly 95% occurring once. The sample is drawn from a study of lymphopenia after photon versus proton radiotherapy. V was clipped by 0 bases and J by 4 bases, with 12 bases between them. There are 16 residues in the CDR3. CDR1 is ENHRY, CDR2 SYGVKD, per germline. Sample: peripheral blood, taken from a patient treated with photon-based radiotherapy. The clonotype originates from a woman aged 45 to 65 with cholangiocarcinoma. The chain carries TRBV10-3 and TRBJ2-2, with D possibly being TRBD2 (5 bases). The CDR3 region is CAISESGGLGTGELFF. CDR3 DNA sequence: TGTGCCATCAGTGAGTCAGGAGGTCTTGGCACCGGGGAGCTGTTTTTT.